This is a list of T cell receptor beta chains from one sample in a study of blood T cell repertoires in COVID-19. Sequenced by immunoSEQ multiplex PCR; TCRdb stores in-frame clones only, minus some. This table holds fewer than 250,000 clones, about 76% found once. The material sequenced was PBMCs or T cells enriched from blood (not recorded which). Receptor source: a woman between 45 and 60 years old with acute COVID-19. The CDR3 runs from the conserved cysteine through the conserved F or W.

TRBV12-3/TRBV12-4 | CASIPQGQETQYF
TRBV5-1 | CASSRQGLETQYF
TRBV20-1 | CSASPTGSYEQYF
TRBV5-1 | CASSLTGYSYEQYF
TRBV11-3 | CASSLGWAGGSYEQYF
TRBV25-1 | CASQGQGYSPLHF
TRBV7-9 | CASGTRDRRHTEAFF
TRBV5-1 | CASRPDREMRAFF
TRBV10-3 | CAISEGLAGGREQFF
TRBV7-7 | CASSLGTGANNEQFF
TRBV7-2 | CASSTRLAGGSDTQYF
TRBV4-2 | CASSQEGGYQPQHF
TRBV28 | CASRRGGYSEQYF
TRBV7-2 | CASSLGYIGGETQYF
TRBV9 | CASSGGQEETQYF
TRBV28 | CASSFAGFSWDRAGGSRADTQYF
TRBV19 | CASRQGTGTGELFF
TRBV30 | CAWKSRDRVNSPLHF
TRBV5-8 | CASSLGRAETQYF
TRBV5-1 | CASSLVREATGELFF
TRBV5-1 | CASSVTGGGFNTGELFF
TRBV18 | CASFGGETSYNEQFF
TRBV4-1 | CASSQDKTGGNSGANVLTF
TRBV19 | CASSTGGLAGGSGEQYF
TRBV5-8 | CASSLKQATGYQTQYF
TRBV5-4 | CASSLEVTSTDTQYF
TRBV6-2/TRBV6-3 | CASSRPGGGLVTGELFF
TRBV25-1 | CASSDLLEKLFF
TRBV24-1 | CATSEGQGYGEQFF
TRBV28 | CASSPQLAGKTYEQYF
TRBV28 | CASYPPGKGGPSGEQYF
TRBV6-6 | CASSTDRANTEAFF
TRBV2 | CASTRGLAGGFDEQFF
TRBV12-5 | CASGLISEKGNEKLFF
TRBV5-1 | CASSLDRTAGNTIYF
TRBV19 | CASSIGAGVYGYTF
TRBV5-3 | CARSSWERSPYEQYF
TRBV29-1 | CSVHLGGGLMDTQYF
TRBV5-4 | CASSSLAGGETQYF
TRBV19 | CASSPRTGTGELFF
TRBV30 | CAWRPMGGTGAAGTQYF
TRBV30 | CAWSKSDRVPPQNTF